This passage covers 25 T cell receptor beta chains from one sample sequenced in a study of blood T cell repertoires in COVID-19. Data came from immunoSEQ multiplex PCR; TCRdb stores just in-frame clones and leaves some out. The profile shows 64,000 or so clones, roughly 80% of them singletons. Material for sequencing was peripheral blood. These TCRs come from a human donor in a cohort sampled during active COVID-19.

This sequence joins TRBV27 and TRBJ2-1; TRBD1 matches at 9 bases. Looked up from germline, CDR1 is MNHEY and CDR2 is SMNVEV (reference sequence). The V gene end was trimmed by 5 bases and the J gene end by 6 bases; junction bases not matched to a gene: 11. The CDR3 loop spans 16 amino acids. CDR3 nucleotide sequence: TGTGCCAGCAGTCCCAGGACGGGACAGGGACTCAATGAGCAGTTCTTC. Translated, it gives CASSPRTGQGLNEQFF.

This clone occurred a few times. The chain recombines TRBV5-1 with TRBJ2-7, with TRBD2 matching 8 bases. With V trimmed by 4 bases and J by 3 bases, 21 bases remained unmatched. The CDR3 extends over 19 amino acids. Germline V gene sequence: CDR1 SGHRS, CDR2 YFSETQ. The CDR3 spells CASSPHEGGGRPYNYEQYF. The CDR3 DNA reads TGCGCCAGCAGCCCCCACGAGGGTGGCGGGAGGCCCTACAACTACGAGCAGTACTTC. The full variable domain, completed using reference TRBV5-1 and TRBJ2-7, is KAGVTQTPRYLIKTRGQQVTLSCSPISGHRSVSWYQQTPGQGLQFLFEYFSETQRNKGNFPGRFSGRQFSNSRSEMNVSTLELGDSALYLCASSPHEGGGRPYNYEQYFGPGTRLTVT.

The chain uses TRBV5-1 and TRBJ2-7; TRBD1 matches at 11 bases. This CDR3 region has 16 residues. V dropped 0 bases and J dropped 4; count of bases not matched to a gene: 6. Germline V gene data show CDR1 as SGHRS and CDR2 as YFSETQ. The CDR3 sequence: CASSLGVGTGGYEQYF. The CDR3 DNA reads TGCGCCAGCAGCTTGGGAGTCGGGACAGGGGGGTACGAGCAGTACTTC.

The chain couples TRBV3-1 (or the pseudogene TRBV3-2) to TRBJ2-7; D perhaps matches TRBD1 (6 bases). Germline V gene data show CDR1 as LGHDT and CDR2 as YNNKEL (reference sequence). The V end was cut by 0 bases, the J end by 6 bases, with 15 bases between. This CDR3 comprises 15 residues. The CDR3 sequence is CASSQERHPGVEQYF. CDR3 nucleotide sequence: TGTGCCAGCAGCCAAGAAAGGCATCCAGGGGTCGAGCAGTACTTC.

The V gene is TRBV4-2, the J gene TRBJ2-3, with a tentative D call TRBD2 (6 bases). CDR3 length: 15 residues. The germline gives CDR1 LGHNA, CDR2 YNFKEQ. V was shortened by 1 base and J by 4 bases, with 12 bases between the two germline ends. The CDR3 spells CASSQGGVVADTQYF. The CDR3 DNA follows: TGTGCCAGCAGCCAAGGCGGGGTGGTCGCAGATACGCAGTATTTT.

The chain has TRBV29-1 and TRBJ2-1; 8 bases line up with TRBD2. The CDR3 has 13 amino acids. V was pared by 5 bases and J by 4 bases, with 4 bases of the junction left unmatched. Germline CDR1 is SQVTM and CDR2 is ANQGSEA. The CDR3 nucleotides are TGCAGCGTTTGGACTAGCCGATACAATGAGCAGTTCTTC. It codes for CSVWTSRYNEQFF.

The chain recombines TRBV28 with TRBJ2-3, with D perhaps matching TRBD1 (6 bases). The CDR3 is 14 residues long. Trimming pared 4 bases from V and 0 bases from J, leaving 8 bases between. CDR1 MDHEN and CDR2 SYDVKM come from the germline V gene. This CDR3 reads CASSSGASTDTQYF. CDR3 nucleotides: TGTGCCAGCAGTTCAGGGGCGAGCACAGATACGCAGTATTTT.

The V gene is TRBV19, the J gene TRBJ2-1, with D perhaps TRBD2 (5 bases). The CDR3 has 16 residues. V was shortened by 6 bases and J by 5 bases, with 20 bases between the two germline ends. Germline CDR1 reads LNHDA; CDR2 reads SQIVND (reference sequence). The CDR3 DNA sequence: TGTGCCAGTAGGCCCCCCGTAGCGCGGTATCACAATGAGCAGTTCTTC. Protein product: CASRPPVARYHNEQFF.

This chain connects TRBV12-3 or TRBV12-4 to TRBJ2-7; 7 bases fit TRBD2. Trimming cost V 10 bases and J 5 bases; bases outside gene matches: 11. The CDR3 runs 13 residues. This CDR3 reads CAIAPGLIDEQYF. The DNA of the CDR3 is TGTGCCATCGCGCCGGGACTAATCGACGAGCAGTACTTC.

This clone has only a few counts. The rearrangement links TRBV24-1 to TRBJ2-1; the match to TRBD1 covers 11 bases. The CDR3 totals 17 residues. The germline V gene encodes CDR1 KGHDR and CDR2 SFDVKD. V dropped 4 bases and J dropped 10; count of bases not matched to a gene: 14. In DNA form, the CDR3 reads TGTGCCACCAGTGACACAAGACCTGGACAGGGGGCGCGGGAGCAGTTCTTC. Translating it yields CATSDTRPGQGAREQFF.

This clone has only a few counts. The chain couples TRBV4-2 to TRBJ2-7; 7 bases agree with TRBD2. V trimming: 6 bases; J trimming: 4 bases; junction bases outside the gene matches: 12. This CDR3 has 15 residues. Germline lookup yields CDR1 LGHNA and CDR2 YNFKEQ. CDR3: CASSRETGGLYEQYF. The CDR3 nucleotides read TGTGCCAGCAGTCGGGAAACGGGAGGCCTATACGAGCAGTACTTC.

The chain links TRBV27 to TRBJ1-5; possibly TRBD1 for D (5 bases). Germline assignment: CDR1 MNHEY and CDR2 SMNVEV (reference sequence). Deletions cut 8 bases from V and 1 base from J, with 15 bases between. The CDR3 length is 15 residues. The CDR3 coding sequence is TGTGCCAGCTCAACGCAGGGAAGAAGCAATCAGCCCCAGCATTTT. Translation: CASSTQGRSNQPQHF.

This chain connects TRBV7-2 to TRBJ2-1; 13 bases are shared with TRBD2. V lost 0 bases to trimming and J lost 6 bases; unmatched junction nucleotides: 5. This CDR3 is built from 17 residues. Per the germline V gene, CDR1 is SGHTA and CDR2 is FQGNSA. CDR3 amino acids: CASSLARTSGRGNEQFF. The CDR3 bases are TGTGCCAGCAGCTTAGCGCGGACTAGCGGGAGAGGCAATGAGCAGTTCTTC. Full variable domain (outside the CDR3, taken from reference TRBV7-2 and TRBJ2-1): GAGVSQSPSNKVTEKGKDVELRCDPISGHTALYWYRQSLGQGLEFLIYFQGNSAPDKSGLPSDRFSAERTGGSVSTLTIQRTQQEDSAVYLCASSLARTSGRGNEQFFGPGTRLTVL.

The V and J genes are TRBV24-1 and TRBJ2-1, with 7 nucleotides matching TRBD1. The germline gives CDR1 KGHDR, CDR2 SFDVKD. This CDR3 is built from 14 residues. V trimming: 6 bases; J trimming: 0 bases; junction bases outside the gene matches: 1. CDR3 sequence: CATSTGDSYNEQFF. In DNA, the CDR3 is TGTGCCACCAGTACAGGGGACTCCTACAATGAGCAGTTCTTC.

V is TRBV5-1 and J is TRBJ2-3, with 8 bases matching TRBD1. J lost 11 bases, V lost 3 bases, and 14 bases had no gene match. Germline V CDR1 and CDR2: SGHRS, YFSETQ. CDR3 size: 15 residues. In nucleotides, the CDR3 is TGCGCCAGCAGCTCCGGACAGGGCTCCCAGTTATTGCAGTATTTT. This translates into CASSSGQGSQLLQYF.

The CDR3 nucleotides read TGTGCCTGGAGTGTTTTCAGGGGCAATCAGCCCCAGCATTTT. The encoded protein is CAWSVFRGNQPQHF. This chain connects TRBV30 to TRBJ1-5, with a weak D call TRBD1 (5 bases). Germline V gene data show CDR1 as GTSNPN and CDR2 as SVGIG (reference sequence). The CDR3 contains 14 residues. V was clipped by 0 bases and J by 2 bases, with 8 bases between them.

V is TRBV30 and J is TRBJ1-3; D gene ambiguous. CDR1 and CDR2 from the germline V gene are GTSNPN and SVGIG (reference sequence). Trimming removed 4 bases at V and 3 bases at J, with 4 bases between. The CDR3 covers 11 residues. CDR3 region: CAWIVGNTIYF. The DNA for the CDR3 is TGTGCCTGGATCGTTGGAAACACCATATATTTT.

The gene calls are TRBV9 and TRBJ1-1, with a possible D match to TRBD1 (5 bases). There are 15 residues in the CDR3. The V end was cut by 7 bases, the J end by 2 bases, with 18 bases between. Germline CDR1 reads SGDLS; CDR2 reads YYNGEE. The CDR3 DNA is TGTGCCAGCGGAGGGAGGGGAGGGATTAACACTGAAGCTTTCTTT. Protein: CASGGRGGINTEAFF.

The chain joins TRBV5-1 to TRBJ1-4, with TRBD1 as a possible D gene (6 bases). Per germline, CDR1 SGHRS and CDR2 YFSETQ. Trimming took 0 bases from V and 1 from J, leaving 13 bases between them. The CDR3 contains 17 residues. CDR3 nucleotide sequence: TGCGCCAGCAGCTTGGAACAGGGTGGAATAACTAATGAAAAACTGTTTTTT. Encoded protein: CASSLEQGGITNEKLFF.

The CDR3 here is CASSLLAGGYNEQFF. CDR3 bases: TGTGCCAGCAGCTTACTAGCGGGAGGATACAATGAGCAGTTCTTC. The V gene is TRBV7-8, the J gene TRBJ2-1; 11 nucleotides align to TRBD2. Germline-derived CDR1 and CDR2 are SGHVS and FQNEAQ. The CDR3 has 15 amino acids. V was pared by 2 bases and J by 4 bases, with 1 base of the junction left unmatched.

The rearrangement links TRBV5-1 to TRBJ1-4, with D perhaps matching TRBD1 (6 bases). The CDR3 spans 14 residues. The V gene lost 4 bases and the J gene lost 1 base, with 8 bases spanning the gap. Looked up from germline, CDR1 is SGHRS and CDR2 is YFSETQ. The CDR3 DNA reads TGCGCCAGCAGCCCAGGGGTAACTAATGAAAAACTGTTTTTT. Encoded protein: CASSPGVTNEKLFF.

V is TRBV11-2 and J is TRBJ2-7; 7 positions agree with TRBD1. The V segment lost 5 bases and the J segment 0 bases; nucleotides outside the gene matches: 4. This CDR3 is built from 14 residues. Germline V gene lookup returns CDR1 SGHAT and CDR2 FQNNGV. CDR3 protein: CASSRDRGSYEQYF. CDR3 coding DNA: TGTGCCAGCAGCCGGGACAGAGGCTCCTACGAGCAGTACTTC.

The chain couples TRBV7-2 to TRBJ2-7, with TRBD2 matching over 8 bases. CDR3 length: 13 amino acids. J was trimmed by 9 bases and V by 5 bases; bases with no gene match: 9. Germline loops: CDR1 SGHTA, CDR2 FQGNSA. The CDR3 DNA is TGTGCCAGCAGCCCCGCTGGACTAGCCGGGCAGTACTTC. It is translated as CASSPAGLAGQYF.

The chain carries TRBV19 and TRBJ2-2; no clear D gene. Trimming pared 7 bases from V and 3 bases from J, leaving 9 bases between. The CDR3 contains 13 residues. Germline V gene data show CDR1 as LNHDA and CDR2 as SQIVND (reference sequence). The CDR3 DNA reads TGTGCCAGTAACGAGTTTCACACCGGGGAGCTGTTTTTT. Translated, it gives CASNEFHTGELFF.

This chain connects TRBV27 to TRBJ2-5; a possible D gene is TRBD1 (6 bases). Germline V gene data show CDR1 as MNHEY and CDR2 as SMNVEV (reference sequence). V was pared by 10 bases and J by 0 bases, with 24 bases between. This CDR3 has 17 residues. The CDR3: CATTRRGQGSYQETQYF. The CDR3 bases are TGTGCCACCACCCGCCGAGGGCAGGGGAGTTACCAAGAGACCCAGTACTTC.